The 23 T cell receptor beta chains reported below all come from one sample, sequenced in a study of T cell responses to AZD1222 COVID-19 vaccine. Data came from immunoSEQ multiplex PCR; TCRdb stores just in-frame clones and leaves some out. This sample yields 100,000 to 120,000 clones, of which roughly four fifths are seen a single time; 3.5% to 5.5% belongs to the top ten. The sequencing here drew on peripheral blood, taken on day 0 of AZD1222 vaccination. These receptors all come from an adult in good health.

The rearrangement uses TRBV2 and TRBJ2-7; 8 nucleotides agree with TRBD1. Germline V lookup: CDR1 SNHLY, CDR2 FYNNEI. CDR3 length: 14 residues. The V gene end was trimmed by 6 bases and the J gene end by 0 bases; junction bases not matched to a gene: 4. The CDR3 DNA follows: TGTGCCAGCAGGCGACAGGGGAGCTCCTACGAGCAGTACTTC. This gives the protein CASRRQGSSYEQYF.

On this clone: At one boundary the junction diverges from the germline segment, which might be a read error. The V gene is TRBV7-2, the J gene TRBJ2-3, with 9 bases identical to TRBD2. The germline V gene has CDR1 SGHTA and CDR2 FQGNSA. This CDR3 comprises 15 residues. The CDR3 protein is CASSLAGSSADTQYF. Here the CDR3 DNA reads TGTGCCAGCAGCCTAGCGGGGAGTAGTGCAGATACGCAGTATTTT.

Here the CDR3 DNA reads TGCGCCAGCAGGCCCCATACAATCTCTGGAAACACCATATATTTT. This encodes CASRPHTISGNTIYF. This chain links TRBV5-1 with TRBJ1-3, with unresolved D. CDR1 is SGHRS and CDR2 is YFSETQ in the germline V gene. The CDR3 spans 15 residues. The V gene lost 5 bases and the J gene lost 0 bases, with 12 bases spanning the gap.

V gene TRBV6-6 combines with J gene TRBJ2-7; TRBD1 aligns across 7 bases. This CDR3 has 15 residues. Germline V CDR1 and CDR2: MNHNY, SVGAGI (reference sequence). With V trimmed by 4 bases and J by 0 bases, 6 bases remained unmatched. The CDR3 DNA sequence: TGTGCCAGCAGTTCGGGACAGCTCCGCTCCTACGAGCAGTACTTC. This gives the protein CASSSGQLRSYEQYF.

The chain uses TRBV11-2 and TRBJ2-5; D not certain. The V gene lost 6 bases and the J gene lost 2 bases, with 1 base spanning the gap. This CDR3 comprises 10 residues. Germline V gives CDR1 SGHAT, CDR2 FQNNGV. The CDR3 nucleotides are TGTGCCAGCAGTCAAGAGACCCAGTACTTC. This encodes CASSQETQYF. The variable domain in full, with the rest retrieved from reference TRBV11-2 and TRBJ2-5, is EAGVAQSPRYKIIEKRQSVAFWCNPISGHATLYWYQQILGQGPKLLIQFQNNGVVDDSQLPKDRFSAERLKGVDSTLKIQPAKLEDSAVYLCASSQETQYFGPGTRLLVL.

CDR3 coding DNA: TGCGCCAGCAGCTTGGACATCCCGGACAGCTCCCCTAATGGCTACACCTTC. Translation gives CASSLDIPDSSPNGYTF. The chain joins TRBV5-1 to TRBJ1-2; tentative D call: TRBD1 (6 bases). Deletions cut 0 bases from V and 6 bases from J, with 21 bases between. Germline CDR1 SGHRS, CDR2 YFSETQ. The CDR3 has 17 residues.

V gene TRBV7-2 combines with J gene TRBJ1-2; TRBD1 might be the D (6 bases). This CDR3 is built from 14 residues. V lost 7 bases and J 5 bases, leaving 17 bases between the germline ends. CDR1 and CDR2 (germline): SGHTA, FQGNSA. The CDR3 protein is CASTPGGHFYGYTF. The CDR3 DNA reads TGTGCCAGCACCCCTGGGGGACATTTTTATGGCTACACCTTC.

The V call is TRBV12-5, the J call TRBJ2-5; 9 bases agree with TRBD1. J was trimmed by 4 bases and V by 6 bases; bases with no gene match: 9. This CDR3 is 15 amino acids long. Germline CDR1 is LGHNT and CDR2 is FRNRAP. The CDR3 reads CASGTGQGIRETQYF. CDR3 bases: TGTGCTAGTGGCACGGGACAGGGAATTCGAGAGACCCAGTACTTC.

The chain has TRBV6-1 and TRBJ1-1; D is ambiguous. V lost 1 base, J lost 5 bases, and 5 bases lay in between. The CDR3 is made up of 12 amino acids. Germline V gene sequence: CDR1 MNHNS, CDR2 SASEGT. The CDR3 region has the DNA TGTGCCAGCAGTGAAGTCGGGACTGAAGCTTTCTTT. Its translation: CASSEVGTEAFF.

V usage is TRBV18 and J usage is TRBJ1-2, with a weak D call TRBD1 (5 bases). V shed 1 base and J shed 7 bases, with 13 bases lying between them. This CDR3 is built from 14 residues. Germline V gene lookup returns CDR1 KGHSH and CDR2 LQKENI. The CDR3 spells CASSPLEQVGGYTF. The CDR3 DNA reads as TGTGCCAGCTCACCACTCGAACAGGTCGGTGGCTACACCTTC.

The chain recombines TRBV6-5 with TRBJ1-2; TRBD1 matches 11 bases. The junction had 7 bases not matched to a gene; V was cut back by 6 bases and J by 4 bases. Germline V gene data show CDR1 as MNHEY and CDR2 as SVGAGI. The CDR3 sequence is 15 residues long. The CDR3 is CASRSGGTGGYGYTF. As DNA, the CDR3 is TGTGCCAGCAGGTCAGGAGGGACAGGGGGCTATGGCTACACCTTC.

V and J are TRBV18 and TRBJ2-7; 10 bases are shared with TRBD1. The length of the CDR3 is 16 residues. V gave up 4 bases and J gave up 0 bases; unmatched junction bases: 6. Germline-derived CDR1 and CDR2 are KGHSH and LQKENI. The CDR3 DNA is TGTGCCAGCTCACTAACTGGACAGGGGGGCTCCTACGAGCAGTACTTC. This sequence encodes CASSLTGQGGSYEQYF.

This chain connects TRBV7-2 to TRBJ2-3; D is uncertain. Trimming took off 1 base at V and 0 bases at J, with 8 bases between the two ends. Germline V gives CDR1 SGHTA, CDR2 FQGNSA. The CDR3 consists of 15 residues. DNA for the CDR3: TGTGCCAGCAGCTTAGAGAGTGGAAGCACAGATACGCAGTATTTT. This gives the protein CASSLESGSTDTQYF.

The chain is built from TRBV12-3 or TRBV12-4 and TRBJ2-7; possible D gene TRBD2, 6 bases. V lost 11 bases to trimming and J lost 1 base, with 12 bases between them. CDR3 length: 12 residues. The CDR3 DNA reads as TGTGCCGTTGGGAGGAGTTCCTACGAGCAGTACTTC. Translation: CAVGRSSYEQYF.

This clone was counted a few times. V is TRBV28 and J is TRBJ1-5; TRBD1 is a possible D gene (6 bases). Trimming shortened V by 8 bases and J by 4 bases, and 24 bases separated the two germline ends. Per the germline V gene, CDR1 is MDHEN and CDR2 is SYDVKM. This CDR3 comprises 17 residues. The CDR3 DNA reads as TGTGCCAGCTCGACACCAGGGGAGCGCAAGCGAAATCAGCCCCAGCATTTT. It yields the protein CASSTPGERKRNQPQHF. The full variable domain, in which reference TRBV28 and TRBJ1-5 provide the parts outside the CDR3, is DVKVTQSSRYLVKRTGEKVFLECVQDMDHENMFWYRQDPGLGLRLIYFSYDVKMKEKGDIPEGYSVSREKKERFSLILESASTNQTSMYLCASSTPGERKRNQPQHFGDGTRLSIL.

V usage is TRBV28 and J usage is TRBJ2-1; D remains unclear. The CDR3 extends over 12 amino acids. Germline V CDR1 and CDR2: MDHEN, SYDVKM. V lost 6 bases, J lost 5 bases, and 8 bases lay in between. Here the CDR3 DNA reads TGTGCCAGCAGCCAAGAGGACAATGAGCAGTTCTTC. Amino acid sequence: CASSQEDNEQFF. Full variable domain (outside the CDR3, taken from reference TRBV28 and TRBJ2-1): DVKVTQSSRYLVKRTGEKVFLECVQDMDHENMFWYRQDPGLGLRLIYFSYDVKMKEKGDIPEGYSVSREKKERFSLILESASTNQTSMYLCASSQEDNEQFFGPGTRLTVL.

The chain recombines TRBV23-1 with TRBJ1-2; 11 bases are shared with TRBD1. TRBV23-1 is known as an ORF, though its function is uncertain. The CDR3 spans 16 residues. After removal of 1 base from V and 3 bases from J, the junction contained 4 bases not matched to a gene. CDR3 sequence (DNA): TGCGCCAGCAGTCAATGGGACAGGGGGAGGGACTATGGCTACACCTTC. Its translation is CASSQWDRGRDYGYTF.

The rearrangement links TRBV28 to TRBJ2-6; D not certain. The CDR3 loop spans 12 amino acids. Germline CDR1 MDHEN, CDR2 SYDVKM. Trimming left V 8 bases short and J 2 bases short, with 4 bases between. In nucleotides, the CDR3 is TGTGCCAGCTCCACTGGGGCCAACGTCCTGACTTTC. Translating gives CASSTGANVLTF.

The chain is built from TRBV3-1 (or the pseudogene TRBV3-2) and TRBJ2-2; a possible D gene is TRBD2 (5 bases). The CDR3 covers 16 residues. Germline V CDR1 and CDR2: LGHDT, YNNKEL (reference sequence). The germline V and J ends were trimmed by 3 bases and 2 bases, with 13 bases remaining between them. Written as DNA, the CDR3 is TGTGCCAGCAGCCAGTCAGGAGGATTTAACACCGGGGAGCTGTTTTTT. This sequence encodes CASSQSGGFNTGELFF.

In DNA, the CDR3 is TGCGCCAGCAGCTTGAATAACTATGGCTACACCTTC. Residues: CASSLNNYGYTF. The chain couples TRBV5-1 to TRBJ1-2; D is undetermined. Germline V lookup: CDR1 SGHRS, CDR2 YFSETQ. The CDR3 has 12 amino acids. Trimming removed 1 base from V and 1 base from J, with 2 bases in between.

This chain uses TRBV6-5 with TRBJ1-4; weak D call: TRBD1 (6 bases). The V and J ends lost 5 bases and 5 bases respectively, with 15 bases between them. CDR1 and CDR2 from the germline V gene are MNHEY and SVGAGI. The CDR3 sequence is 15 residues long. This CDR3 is CASSNHRERNEKLFF. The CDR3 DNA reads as TGTGCCAGCAGTAACCACAGGGAGCGAAATGAAAAACTGTTTTTT.

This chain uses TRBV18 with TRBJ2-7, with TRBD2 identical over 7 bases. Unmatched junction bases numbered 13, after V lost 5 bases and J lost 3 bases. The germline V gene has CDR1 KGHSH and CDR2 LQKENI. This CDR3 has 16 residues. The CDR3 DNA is TGTGCCAGCTCAGCGAAAGACGGGAGGTGGGACTACGAGCAGTACTTC. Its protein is CASSAKDGRWDYEQYF.

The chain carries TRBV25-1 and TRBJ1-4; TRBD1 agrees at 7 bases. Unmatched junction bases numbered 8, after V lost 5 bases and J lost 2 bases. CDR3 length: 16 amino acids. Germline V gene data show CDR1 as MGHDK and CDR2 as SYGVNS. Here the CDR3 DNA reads TGTGCCAGCAGTACAGGGGTATTTAGGACTAATGAAAAACTGTTTTTT. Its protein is CASSTGVFRTNEKLFF.